This T cell receptor (beta chain) was found in a study of metastatic and nonmetastatic thyroid tumors. Study-wide results and limits: Reports indicated that malignant thyroid tumors showed significantly higher TCR beta diversity than benign nodules did, in blood and tumor.

Every patient underwent thyroid surgery untreated. Comment on this clone: No antigen is known for it.

TCRdb ran MiXCR on the PCR reads. The table records roughly 65,000 clones, 14% of them present only once. The sample consisted of blood. The receptor was derived from a male donor with papillary thyroid cancer or a benign thyroid nodule (not recorded which). Some clones in this sample may be carry-over from other donors' samples.

The CDR3, as DNA: TGCAGTGCTAGAATAGAGAACAACGAGCAGTACTTC. Encoded protein: CSARIENNEQYF. The chain carries TRBV20-1 and TRBJ2-7; D not resolved. The V and J ends lost 2 bases and 5 bases respectively, with 10 bases between them. The CDR3 covers 12 residues. Germline values: CDR1 DFQATT, CDR2 SNEGSKA (reference sequence).